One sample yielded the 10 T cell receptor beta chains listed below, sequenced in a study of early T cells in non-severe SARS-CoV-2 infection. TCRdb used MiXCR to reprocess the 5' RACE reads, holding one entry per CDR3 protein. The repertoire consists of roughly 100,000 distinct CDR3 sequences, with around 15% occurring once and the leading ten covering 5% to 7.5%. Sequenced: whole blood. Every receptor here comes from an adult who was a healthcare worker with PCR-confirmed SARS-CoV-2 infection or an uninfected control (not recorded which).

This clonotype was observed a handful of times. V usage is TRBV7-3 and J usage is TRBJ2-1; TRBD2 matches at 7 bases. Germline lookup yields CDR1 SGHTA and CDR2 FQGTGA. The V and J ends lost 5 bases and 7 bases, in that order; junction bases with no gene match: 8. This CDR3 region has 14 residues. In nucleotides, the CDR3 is TGTGCCAGCAGCCTCGAGCGGGGTAGAAATGAGCAGTTCTTC. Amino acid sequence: CASSLERGRNEQFF.

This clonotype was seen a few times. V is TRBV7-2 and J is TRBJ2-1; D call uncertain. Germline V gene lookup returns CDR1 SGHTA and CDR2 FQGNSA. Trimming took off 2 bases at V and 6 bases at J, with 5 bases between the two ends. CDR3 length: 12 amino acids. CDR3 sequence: CASSLILNEQFF. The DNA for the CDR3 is TGTGCCAGCAGCTTAATCCTCAATGAGCAGTTCTTC.

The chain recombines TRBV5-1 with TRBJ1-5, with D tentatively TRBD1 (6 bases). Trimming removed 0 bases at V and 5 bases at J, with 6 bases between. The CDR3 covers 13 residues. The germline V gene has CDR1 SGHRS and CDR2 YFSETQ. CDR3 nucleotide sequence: TGCGCCAGCAGCTTGGGGACAGATCAGCCCCAGCATTTT. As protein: CASSLGTDQPQHF.

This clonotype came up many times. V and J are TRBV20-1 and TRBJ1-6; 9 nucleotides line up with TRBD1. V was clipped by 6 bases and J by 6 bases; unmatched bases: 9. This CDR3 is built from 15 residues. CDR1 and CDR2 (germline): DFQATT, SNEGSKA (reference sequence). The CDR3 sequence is CSAGKPGQGNSPLHF. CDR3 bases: TGCAGTGCGGGGAAACCGGGACAGGGTAATTCACCCCTCCACTTT.

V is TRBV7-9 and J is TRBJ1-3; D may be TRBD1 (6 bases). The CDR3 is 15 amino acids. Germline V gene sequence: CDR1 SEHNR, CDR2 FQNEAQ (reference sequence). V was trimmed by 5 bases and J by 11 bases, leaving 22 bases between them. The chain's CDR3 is CASSRYREPEWAIYF. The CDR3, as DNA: TGTGCCAGCAGCCGGTACAGGGAACCTGAGTGGGCCATATATTTT.

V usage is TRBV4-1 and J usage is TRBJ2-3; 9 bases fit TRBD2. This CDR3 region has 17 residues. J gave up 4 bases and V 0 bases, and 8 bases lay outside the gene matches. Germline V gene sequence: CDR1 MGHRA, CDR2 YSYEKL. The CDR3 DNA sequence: TGCGCCAGCAGCCAAGATAGGCGGGGGGGCATCCCAGATACGCAGTATTTT. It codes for CASSQDRRGGIPDTQYF.

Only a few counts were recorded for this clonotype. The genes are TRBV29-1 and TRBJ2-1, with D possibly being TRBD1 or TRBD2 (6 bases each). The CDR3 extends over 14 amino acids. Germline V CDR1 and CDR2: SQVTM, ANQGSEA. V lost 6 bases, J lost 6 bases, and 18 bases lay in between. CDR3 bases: TGCAGCGTGGCTGGTTGGGGGGCGGGCAATGAGCAGTTCTTC. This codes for CSVAGWGAGNEQFF.

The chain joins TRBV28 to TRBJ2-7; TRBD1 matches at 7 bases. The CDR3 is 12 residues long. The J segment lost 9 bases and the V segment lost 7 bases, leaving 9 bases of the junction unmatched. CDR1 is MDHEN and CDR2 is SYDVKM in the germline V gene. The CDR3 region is CASTSQGERQYF. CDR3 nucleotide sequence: TGTGCCAGCACCTCCCAGGGGGAAAGGCAGTACTTC.

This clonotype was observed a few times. This chain's CDR3 is CASSLGPGLREQYF. The CDR3 DNA reads TGCGCCAGCAGCTTGGGGCCCGGACTCAGGGAGCAGTACTTC. The chain joins TRBV5-1 to TRBJ2-7; weak D call: TRBD2 (5 bases). Trimming took 0 bases from V and 7 from J, leaving 14 bases between them. This CDR3 comprises 14 residues. Germline values: CDR1 SGHRS, CDR2 YFSETQ.

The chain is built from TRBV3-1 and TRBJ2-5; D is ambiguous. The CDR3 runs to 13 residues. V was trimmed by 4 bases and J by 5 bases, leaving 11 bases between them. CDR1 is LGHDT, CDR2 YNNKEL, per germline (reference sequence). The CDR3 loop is CASSPTSRETQYF. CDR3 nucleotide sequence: TGTGCCAGCAGCCCTACCTCAAGGGAGACCCAGTACTTC.